Below are 27 T cell receptor beta chains sequenced from a single sample in a study of T cell changes during pregnancy in multiple sclerosis. TCRdb's copy holds only in-frame clones and misses some; the assay was immunoSEQ multiplex PCR. The repertoire holds 90,000 or so clones, with about 90% as singletons. The sample in question was PBMCs, obtained in the first trimester of pregnancy. The receptor set was obtained from a female donor in good health, serving as a control in a pregnancy study. Some clones in this sample may be carry-over from other donors' samples.

In nucleotides, the CDR3 is TGTGCCAGCAGCTTAGAAGGTAGCATCGATCAGCCCCAGCATTTT. Encoded protein: CASSLEGSIDQPQHF. The V call is TRBV7-8, the J call TRBJ1-5; no reliable D call. The CDR3 loop spans 15 amino acids. Germline V gene lookup returns CDR1 SGHVS and CDR2 FQNEAQ. V shed 1 base and J shed 5 bases, with 12 bases lying between them.

The chain joins TRBV28 to TRBJ2-7; TRBD2 agrees at 7 bases. CDR1 is MDHEN and CDR2 is SYDVKM in the germline V gene. The CDR3 contains 15 residues. V shed 10 bases, J shed 2 bases, and the junction held 14 bases outside the gene matches. The CDR3 loop is CAIKKGGAGAYEQYF. DNA of the CDR3: TGTGCCATCAAAAAGGGAGGGGCGGGTGCCTACGAGCAGTACTTC.

The chain carries TRBV6-4 and TRBJ2-2; D gene ambiguous. The V gene's germline CDR1 is MRHNA and CDR2 SNTAGT. Trimming took 6 bases from V and 0 from J, leaving 2 bases between them. CDR3 size: 12 residues. Here the CDR3 DNA reads TGTGCCAGCAGCGCGAACACCGGGGAGCTGTTTTTT. Translation gives CASSANTGELFF.

The chain uses TRBV7-9 and TRBJ2-7, with D perhaps matching TRBD2 (7 bases). The CDR3 runs to 17 residues. The germline V and J ends were trimmed by 0 bases and 0 bases, with 15 bases remaining between them. Germline lookup yields CDR1 SEHNR and CDR2 FQNEAQ (reference sequence). The CDR3 region is CASSLAGAGRLSYEQYF. Here the CDR3 DNA reads TGTGCCAGCAGCTTAGCGGGGGCCGGGAGGCTCTCCTACGAGCAGTACTTC.

This chain uses TRBV18 with TRBJ2-5; 9 bases are a match to TRBD2. The CDR3 contains 16 residues. CDR1 is KGHSH, CDR2 LQKENI, per germline. The V gene end was trimmed by 0 bases and the J gene end by 5 bases; junction bases not matched to a gene: 7. The CDR3 protein is CASSPPTSGRGETQYF. As DNA, the CDR3 is TGTGCCAGCTCACCACCGACTAGCGGAAGGGGGGAGACCCAGTACTTC.

The genes are TRBV19 and TRBJ1-5; tentatively, D is TRBD1 (5 bases). Between the trimmed V and J ends, which lost 3 bases and 1 base, there was a span of 10 bases. The germline V gene encodes CDR1 LNHDA and CDR2 SQIVND (reference sequence). The CDR3 has 15 amino acids. CDR3 loop: CASSIKGASNQPQHF. CDR3 coding DNA: TGTGCCAGTAGTATTAAAGGGGCGAGCAATCAGCCCCAGCATTTT.

The chain joins TRBV5-1 to TRBJ2-3; 10 positions agree with TRBD2. This CDR3 has 14 residues. After removal of 4 bases from V and 10 bases from J, the junction contained 9 bases not matched to a gene. Germline values: CDR1 SGHRS, CDR2 YFSETQ. The CDR3 region is CASSIAGGPGSQYF. Written as DNA, the CDR3 is TGCGCCAGCAGCATAGCGGGGGGCCCCGGGTCGCAGTATTTT. Based on the CDR3 plus reference TRBV5-1 and TRBJ2-3, the full variable domain is KAGVTQTPRYLIKTRGQQVTLSCSPISGHRSVSWYQQTPGQGLQFLFEYFSETQRNKGNFPGRFSGRQFSNSRSEMNVSTLELGDSALYLCASSIAGGPGSQYFGPGTRLTVL.

This chain uses TRBV5-1 with TRBJ2-2; 7 nucleotides match TRBD1. The germline CDR1 and CDR2 sequences are SGHRS and YFSETQ. This CDR3 comprises 16 residues. V shed 3 bases, J shed 6 bases, and the junction held 11 bases outside the gene matches. As DNA, the CDR3 is TGCGCCAGCAGCTGGTCCCTGACAGGGAGTTCCGGGGAGCTGTTTTTT. It specifies CASSWSLTGSSGELFF.

This clone came up a few times. The chain is built from TRBV19 and TRBJ1-1, with D unclear. Germline assignment: CDR1 LNHDA and CDR2 SQIVND (reference sequence). CDR3 length equals 12 residues. Trimming left V 1 base short and J 11 bases short, with 11 bases between. CDR3 in DNA: TGTGCCAGTAGTATAGGCAGGATGGTGGCTTTCTTT. This codes for CASSIGRMVAFF.

This chain uses TRBV7-2 with TRBJ2-3; a weak D match, TRBD2 (5 bases). With 0 bases removed from V and 0 bases from J, the gap between germline ends came to 10 bases. Germline V gene sequence: CDR1 SGHTA, CDR2 FQGNSA. CDR3 size: 16 residues. CDR3 region: CASSLAVTTSTDTQYF. CDR3 nucleotide sequence: TGTGCCAGCAGCTTAGCGGTGACTACTAGCACAGATACGCAGTATTTT.

The V gene is TRBV4-2, the J gene TRBJ2-1, with D maybe TRBD2 (6 bases). Looked up from germline, CDR1 is LGHNA and CDR2 is YNFKEQ. The ends were cut back, 0 bases at V and 6 bases at J, with 15 bases in the middle. The CDR3 covers 16 residues. The CDR3 nucleotides read TGTGCCAGCAGCCAAGAGGCCTTGATGGGAGGCAATGAGCAGTTCTTC. This translates into CASSQEALMGGNEQFF.

The CDR3 nucleotides read TGCGCCAGCAGCCCAATACCACGAGGGAGGGGGGGGGAGCTGTTTTTT. Amino acids: CASSPIPRGRGGELFF. This sequence joins TRBV4-3 and TRBJ2-2; a possible D gene is TRBD2 (7 bases). The germline gives CDR1 LGHNA, CDR2 YSLEER. The CDR3 totals 16 residues. V lost 4 bases to trimming and J lost 8 bases, with 20 bases between them.

The chain uses TRBV7-3 and TRBJ2-1; 9 bases are shared with TRBD2. CDR1 and CDR2 (germline): SGHTA, FQGTGA. The CDR3 has 15 residues. Losses at the gene ends were 5 bases for V and 7 bases for J; bases not matched to a gene: 9. CDR3 nucleotides: TGTGCCAGCAGCCCAATAGCGGGAGTAGGGAATGAGCAGTTCTTC. Translation gives CASSPIAGVGNEQFF.

This chain links TRBV6-1 with TRBJ1-5; weak D call: TRBD1 (5 bases). The CDR3 sequence is 16 residues long. V was cut by 3 bases and J by 8 bases, with 20 bases left in between. Germline V gene lookup returns CDR1 MNHNS and CDR2 SASEGT. CDR3 in DNA: TGTGCCAGCAGTGATCACCCAACTCCGGGCAGGGAGCCCCAGCATTTT. Its translation is CASSDHPTPGREPQHF.

The chain links TRBV16 to TRBJ1-2, with D perhaps TRBD1 (5 bases). Germline CDR1 is KGHSY and CDR2 is FQNENV. The CDR3 covers 14 residues. The ends were cut back, 1 base at V and 8 bases at J, with 14 bases in the middle. CDR3 loop: CASSQFRAGRGYTF. For the CDR3, the DNA is TGTGCCAGCAGCCAATTCAGGGCAGGCCGGGGCTACACCTTC. Drawing the rest from reference TRBV16 and TRBJ1-2, the complete variable domain is GEEVAQTPKHLVRGEGQKAKLYCAPIKGHSYVFWYQQVLKNEFKFLISFQNENVFDETGMPKERFSAKCLPNSPCSLEIQATKLEDSAVYFCASSQFRAGRGYTFGSGTRLTVV.

This clone has just one count. This chain links TRBV19 with TRBJ2-7; 10 bases match TRBD2. Germline CDR1 reads LNHDA; CDR2 reads SQIVND (reference sequence). CDR3 length: 18 residues. V lost 3 bases, J lost 2 bases, and 13 bases stayed unmatched. CDR3 nucleotide sequence: TGTGCCAGTAGTATTTGGGCTAGCGGGAGATCGTCGGCCTACGAGCAGTACTTC. Encoded protein: CASSIWASGRSSAYEQYF.

In its sample, this clone was seen many times. The V and J genes are TRBV5-5 and TRBJ1-1; tentative D call: TRBD1 (6 bases). CDR3 size: 14 residues. The germline CDR1 and CDR2 sequences are SGHKS and YYEKEE (reference sequence). Trimming shortened V by 4 bases and J by 4 bases, and 14 bases separated the two germline ends. Here the CDR3 DNA reads TGTGCCAGCAGCAGGGGAGTGGGGGCCACTGAAGCTTTCTTT. Protein sequence: CASSRGVGATEAFF.

This sequence joins TRBV27 and TRBJ2-3; 10 nucleotides line up with TRBD1. V was clipped by 6 bases and J by 4 bases; unmatched bases: 4. CDR3 length: 14 residues. Germline V gene sequence: CDR1 MNHEY, CDR2 SMNVEV (reference sequence). CDR3 bases: TGTGCCAGCAGCCAGGGACAGGGGTCAGATACGCAGTATTTT. The encoded protein is CASSQGQGSDTQYF.

This sequence joins TRBV7-8 and TRBJ2-5; 10 bases line up with TRBD1. CDR3 size: 15 residues. V shed 3 bases and J 7 bases; nucleotides not matched to a gene: 8. Per germline, CDR1 SGHVS and CDR2 FQNEAQ. In DNA, the CDR3 is TGTGCCAGCAGCTTTCCGGGACAGGGGCGAGGGACCCAGTACTTC. This codes for CASSFPGQGRGTQYF. Supplemented by reference TRBV7-8 and TRBJ2-5, the full variable domain reads GAGVSQSPRYKVAKRGQDVALRCDPISGHVSLFWYQQALGQGPEFLTYFQNEAQLDKSGLPSDRFFAERPEGSVSTLKIQRTQQEDSAVYLCASSFPGQGRGTQYFGPGTRLLVL.

This clone was seen only once. The chain links TRBV6-1 to TRBJ2-1; 9 nucleotides match TRBD2. Germline assignment: CDR1 MNHNS and CDR2 SASEGT. V dropped 1 base and J dropped 2; count of bases not matched to a gene: 6. This CDR3 has 17 residues. CDR3 nucleotide sequence: TGTGCCAGCAGTGAAGAGGTAGCGGGAGTACCCTACAATGAGCAGTTCTTC. This gives the protein CASSEEVAGVPYNEQFF.

The chain joins TRBV4-3 to TRBJ1-5; D gene ambiguous. Germline values: CDR1 LGHNA, CDR2 YSLEER. V lost 3 bases to trimming and J lost 5 bases, with 8 bases between them. This CDR3 is built from 13 residues. As DNA, the CDR3 is TGCGCCAGCAGCCAGGGCAGCCATCAGCCCCAGCATTTT. Translation gives CASSQGSHQPQHF.

Notes on this clone: Other DNA sequences in the sample encode the same CDR3. This sequence joins TRBV11-2 and TRBJ2-7; TRBD1 matches 9 bases. The CDR3 spans 14 residues. The germline V gene has CDR1 SGHAT and CDR2 FQNNGV. Trimming cost V 6 bases and J 4 bases; bases outside gene matches: 7. CDR3: CASRTGTGLYEQYF. Here the CDR3 DNA reads TGTGCCAGCAGAACCGGGACAGGGTTGTACGAGCAGTACTTC.

The J gene is TRBJ1-2, the V gene TRBV7-9; D perhaps matches TRBD1 (6 bases). V was shortened by 1 base and J by 5 bases, with 11 bases between the two germline ends. The CDR3 spans 14 residues. Germline CDR1 SEHNR, CDR2 FQNEAQ (reference sequence). CDR3 DNA sequence: TGTGCCAGCAGCTTAGGGGGGGGCGCGTATGGCTACACCTTC. It specifies CASSLGGGAYGYTF.

For the CDR3, the DNA is TGCGCCAGCGTCTTTCTCCCTTTGGCCAACCCCAAGAACACTGAAGCTTTCTTT. It codes for CASVFLPLANPKNTEAFF. The chain couples TRBV4-1 to TRBJ1-1; D remains ambiguous. This CDR3 spans 18 amino acids. V dropped 8 bases and J dropped 1 base, with 26 bases sitting between them. Germline lookup yields CDR1 MGHRA and CDR2 YSYEKL.

The J gene is TRBJ1-1, the V gene TRBV27; TRBD1 is a possible D gene (5 bases). V was clipped by 6 bases and J by 11 bases, with 19 bases between them. The germline CDR1 and CDR2 sequences are MNHEY and SMNVEV (reference sequence). The CDR3 is 13 residues long. The CDR3 spells CASRSTGGLDAFF. The CDR3, as DNA: TGTGCCAGCAGATCTACCGGGGGGTTGGATGCTTTCTTT.

V gene TRBV7-8 combines with J gene TRBJ2-3; 7 bases map to TRBD2. V trimming: 4 bases; J trimming: 2 bases; junction bases outside the gene matches: 3. This CDR3 has 14 amino acids. Germline lookup yields CDR1 SGHVS and CDR2 FQNEAQ. CDR3 amino acids: CASSSLAHTDTQYF. The CDR3 DNA sequence: TGTGCCAGCAGCTCACTAGCGCACACAGATACGCAGTATTTT.

The genes are TRBV5-1 and TRBJ1-6, with 7 bases that match TRBD1. From germline, CDR1 is SGHRS and CDR2 YFSETQ. This CDR3 contains 14 residues. Trimming at V came to 2 bases and at J to 6 bases, leaving 2 bases not matched to a gene. The CDR3, as DNA: TGCGCCAGCAGCTTCGGGACAGCTAATTCACCCCTCCACTTT. Translated: CASSFGTANSPLHF.